Sequencing of this T cell receptor (beta chain) was carried out in a study of shared clonotypes between healthy human individuals (TCRdb year 2020). For the wider study: The cohort included three men and two women between 18 and 49 years of age. To estimate repertoire size and how much clonotypes are shared between individuals, the study performed deep sequencing of blood TCR repertoires from a handful of healthy adults. Between about 0.94 and 10 billion PBMCs per donor were obtained by leukapheresis. Different laboratories and diverse techniques were used to prepare libraries and sequence TCR repertoires, to increase sequencing depth and limit assay-specific biases. Per donor, three plates each were used for CD4 naive and CD4 memory, two for CD8 naive, and one for CD8 memory. Overall study results and their limits: Even with the large sequencing depth, rarefaction of the sorted-subset datasets indicated that sequencing was incomplete. Naive subsets generally had larger estimated clonotype richness than memory subsets did. Compared with non-shared clonotypes, the clonotypes found in all four sorted-subset donors had higher generation probabilities. The small number of donors limited the genetic and exposure-history diversity represented. Based on pairwise subsampling, the degree of clonotype sharing among donors was expected to be affected by sequencing depth. Sampling was restricted to blood, and TCR repertoires in tissues likely differ from the TCR repertoires found in blood. Across four donors, about 5% of naive CD4, approximately 3.6% of naive CD8, approximately 2.5% of memory CD4, and under 0.45% of memory CD8 clonotypes were shared.

TCR CDR3 regions were amplified from genomic DNA by multiplex PCR using the deep immunoSEQ assay. Extracted genomic DNA from each cell subset was spread evenly across all wells of several immunoSEQ 96-well plates, with each plate serving as a replicate. For sorted subsets, approximately 0.2 ug of genomic DNA, equivalent to 30,000 or so T cell genomes, went into each replicate PCR. Purified libraries were measured with a Qubit 3.0 fluorometer, size-checked on a Bioanalyzer 2100, and measured again with the KAPA Library Quantification kit. A separate single-read 150-cycle Illumina NextSeq 550 flow cell was used to sequence each immunoSEQ 96-well plate. Processing in the source paper ran as follows. Because only junctional sequences without quality scores were contained in the immunoSEQ output, filtering matching that applied to full-length reads could not be performed. Sequences were annotated with PyIR, a Python wrapper for IgBLAST v1.9, using IMGT germline references to assign V/J genes and CDR3. Any read was removed if the V/J assignment was weak (E-value above 1e-6), the CDR3 was missing, or the read contained stop codons, out-of-frame junctions, or ambiguous translated residues. V3J clonotypes were defined as sequences sharing the same inferred V gene, J gene, and CDR3 amino acid sequence. To compute the percentage overlap between repertoires, the number of shared unique clonotypes was divided by the size of the smaller repertoire. Richness of each repertoire was evaluated using RTK rarefaction, the Chao1 estimator, and Recon v2.1 estimates of unobserved clonotypes. Generation probabilities for all TCRbeta clonotypes obtained by the gDNA method from a handful of donors were computed using OLGA. Imported from immuneACCESS, the table was reduced by TCRdb to in-frame sequences with V and J called. These copies leave out some clones; in studies compared against another copy, an unresolved V gene accounts for under half, and the cause of the remainder is not known. The DNA was the basis for D and trimming; V, J and clone size are from that table. This sample has 800,000 or so clones in its table, and about 96% of those were observed once. Less than 0.25% of the sample belongs to the ten largest clones.

Regarding this clone: Its antigen remains undetermined. Qualities for individual bases were not recorded, and no much larger clone is one base off.

For the CD8 naive samples, CD45RO-negative cells were positively selected for CCR7, yielding a CD45RA+CCR7+ population from which TemRA cells were excluded. The donors were healthy, HIV-negative adults who had no recently reported acute infections or vaccinations. Only Caucasian adults living in Nashville, Tennessee, USA were represented among the donors. Blood was obtained by leukapheresis, after which PBMCs were separated by Ficoll-Histopaque density gradient centrifugation and cryopreserved in liquid nitrogen vapor phase. Analytical flow cytometry was used to check the purity and quantity of each magnetically sorted T cell population. Each sorted fraction had its genomic DNA isolated and then quantified by UV absorbance on a Nanodrop 2000c. Source material: naive CD8+ T cells sorted from blood. What this sample's cell subset or site label stands for: CD45RA+CCR7+. This sequence was found in a man aged 25 to 40 in good health.

CDR3 reads: CASSGTSGLKAINEQFF. The bases are TGTGCCAGCAGCGGGACTAGCGGCTTAAAGGCGATCAATGAGCAGTTCTTC. The rearrangement joined TRBV7-9 to TRBJ2-1; 11 central bases correspond to TRBD2. There are 17 amino acids in the CDR3, from cysteine to phenylalanine inclusive. The only DNA kept is the CDR3, 51 bases in frame from the first base. CDR1 SEHNR and CDR2 FQNEAQ were looked up in the germline V gene (reference sequence). The germline V end is reduced by 5 bases and the J end by 6 bases; junction bases left unmatched: 12.